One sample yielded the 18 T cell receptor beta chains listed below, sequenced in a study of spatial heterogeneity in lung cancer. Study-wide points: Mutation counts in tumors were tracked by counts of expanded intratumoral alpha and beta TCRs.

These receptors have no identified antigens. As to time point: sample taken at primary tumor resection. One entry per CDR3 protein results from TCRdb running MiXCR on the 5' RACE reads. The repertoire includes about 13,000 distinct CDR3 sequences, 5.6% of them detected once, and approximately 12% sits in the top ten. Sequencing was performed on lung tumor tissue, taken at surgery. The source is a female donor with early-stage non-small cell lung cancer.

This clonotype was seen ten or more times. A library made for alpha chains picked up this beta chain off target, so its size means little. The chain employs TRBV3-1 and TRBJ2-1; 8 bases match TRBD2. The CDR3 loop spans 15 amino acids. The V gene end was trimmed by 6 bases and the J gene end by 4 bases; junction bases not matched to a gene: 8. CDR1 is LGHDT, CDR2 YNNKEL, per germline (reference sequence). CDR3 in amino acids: CASRSLAGGYNEQFF. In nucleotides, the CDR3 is TGTGCCAGCAGGAGCCTTGCGGGGGGTTACAATGAGCAGTTCTTC.

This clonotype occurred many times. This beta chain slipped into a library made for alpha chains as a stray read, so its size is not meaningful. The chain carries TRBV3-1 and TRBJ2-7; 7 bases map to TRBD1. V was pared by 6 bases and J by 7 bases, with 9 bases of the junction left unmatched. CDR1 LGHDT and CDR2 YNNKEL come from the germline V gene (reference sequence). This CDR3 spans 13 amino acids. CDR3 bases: TGTGCCAGCAGGGGGGACAGAGCTTGGGAGCAGTACTTC. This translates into CASRGDRAWEQYF.

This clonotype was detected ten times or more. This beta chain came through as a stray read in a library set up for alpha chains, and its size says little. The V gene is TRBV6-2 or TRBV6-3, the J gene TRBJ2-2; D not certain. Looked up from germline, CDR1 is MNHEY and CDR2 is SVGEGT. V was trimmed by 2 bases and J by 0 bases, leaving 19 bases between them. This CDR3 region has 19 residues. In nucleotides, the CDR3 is TGTGCCAGCAGTTACGAATTGTCACGGAGCTACCCGAACACCGGGGAGCTGTTTTTT. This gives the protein CASSYELSRSYPNTGELFF.

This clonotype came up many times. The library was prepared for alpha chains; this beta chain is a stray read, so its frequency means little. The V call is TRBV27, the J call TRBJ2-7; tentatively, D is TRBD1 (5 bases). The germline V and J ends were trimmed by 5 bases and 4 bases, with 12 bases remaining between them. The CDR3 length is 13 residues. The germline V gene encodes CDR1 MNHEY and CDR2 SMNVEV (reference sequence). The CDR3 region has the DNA TGTGCCAGCAGTCGACAGCTCGGGTACGAGCAGTACTTC. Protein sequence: CASSRQLGYEQYF.

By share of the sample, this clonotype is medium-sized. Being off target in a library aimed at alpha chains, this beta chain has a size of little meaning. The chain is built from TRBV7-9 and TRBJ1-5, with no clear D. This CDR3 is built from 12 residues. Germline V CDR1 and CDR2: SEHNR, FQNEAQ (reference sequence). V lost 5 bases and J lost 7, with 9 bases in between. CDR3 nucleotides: TGTGCCAGCAGCCACGGAGGGCAGCCCCAGCATTTT. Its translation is CASSHGGQPQHF. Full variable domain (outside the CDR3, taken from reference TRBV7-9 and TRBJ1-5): DTGVSQNPRHKITKRGQNVTFRCDPISEHNRLYWYRQTLGQGPEFLTYFQNEAQLEKSRLLSDRFSAERPKGSFSTLEIQRTEQGDSAMYLCASSHGGQPQHFGDGTRLSIL.

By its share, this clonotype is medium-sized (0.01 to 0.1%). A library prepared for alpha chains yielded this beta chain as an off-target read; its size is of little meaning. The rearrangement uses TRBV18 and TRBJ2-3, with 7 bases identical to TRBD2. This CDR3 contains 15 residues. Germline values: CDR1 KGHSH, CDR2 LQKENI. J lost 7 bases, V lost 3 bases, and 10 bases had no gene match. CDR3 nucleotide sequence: TGTGCCAGCTCACCCCGCGGGGGACTGGGATATACGCAGTATTTT. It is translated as CASSPRGGLGYTQYF.

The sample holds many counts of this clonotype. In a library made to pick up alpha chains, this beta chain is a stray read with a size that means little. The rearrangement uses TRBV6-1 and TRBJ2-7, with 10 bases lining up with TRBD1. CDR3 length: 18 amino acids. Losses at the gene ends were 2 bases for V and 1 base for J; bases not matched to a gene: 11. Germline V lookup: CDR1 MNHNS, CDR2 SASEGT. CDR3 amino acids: CASSEWPVGDRGSYEQYF. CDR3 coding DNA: TGTGCCAGCAGTGAATGGCCCGTGGGGGACAGGGGATCCTACGAGCAGTACTTC.

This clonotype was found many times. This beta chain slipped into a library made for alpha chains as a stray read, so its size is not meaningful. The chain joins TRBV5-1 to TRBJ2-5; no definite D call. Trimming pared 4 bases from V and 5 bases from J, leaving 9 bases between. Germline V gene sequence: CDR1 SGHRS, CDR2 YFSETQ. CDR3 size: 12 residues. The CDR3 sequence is CASSRTGETQYF. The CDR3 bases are TGCGCCAGCAGCCGAACCGGGGAGACCCAGTACTTC.

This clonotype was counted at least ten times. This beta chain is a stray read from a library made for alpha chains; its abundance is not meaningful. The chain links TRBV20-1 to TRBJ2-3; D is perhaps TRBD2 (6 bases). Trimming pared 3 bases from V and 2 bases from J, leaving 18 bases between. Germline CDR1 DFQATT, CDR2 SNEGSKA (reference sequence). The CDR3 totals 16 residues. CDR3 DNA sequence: TGCAGTGCTAGTCGTCGGGCGGGGCCAAACACAGATACGCAGTATTTT. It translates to CSASRRAGPNTDTQYF.

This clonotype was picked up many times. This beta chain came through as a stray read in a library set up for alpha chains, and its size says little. The chain's CDR3 is CSAKDRDPFSNQPQHF. In nucleotides, the CDR3 is TGCAGTGCTAAGGATCGCGACCCGTTTAGCAATCAGCCCCAGCATTTT. The genes are TRBV20-1 and TRBJ1-5, with D hard to call. There are 16 residues in the CDR3. Germline CDR1 is DFQATT and CDR2 is SNEGSKA (reference sequence). Trimming took off 4 bases at V and 0 bases at J, with 16 bases between the two ends.

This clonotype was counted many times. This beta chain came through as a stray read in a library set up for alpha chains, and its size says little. CDR3 sequence: CASSLGTGRDYNEQFF. For the CDR3, the DNA is TGTGCCAGCAGCTTAGGTACAGGCCGAGACTACAATGAGCAGTTCTTC. The chain joins TRBV7-2 to TRBJ2-1, with a weak D call TRBD1 (5 bases). CDR1 SGHTA and CDR2 FQGNSA come from the germline V gene. V was cut by 1 base and J by 3 bases, with 13 bases left in between. The CDR3 loop spans 16 amino acids.

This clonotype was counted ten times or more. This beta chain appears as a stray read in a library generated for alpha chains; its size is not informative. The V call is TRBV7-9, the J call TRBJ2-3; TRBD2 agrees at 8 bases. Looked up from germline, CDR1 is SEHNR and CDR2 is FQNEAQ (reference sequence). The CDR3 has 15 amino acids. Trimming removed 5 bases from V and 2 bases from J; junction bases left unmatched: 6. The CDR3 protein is CASSQRGGFTDTQYF. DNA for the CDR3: TGTGCCAGCAGCCAACGGGGGGGCTTCACAGATACGCAGTATTTT.

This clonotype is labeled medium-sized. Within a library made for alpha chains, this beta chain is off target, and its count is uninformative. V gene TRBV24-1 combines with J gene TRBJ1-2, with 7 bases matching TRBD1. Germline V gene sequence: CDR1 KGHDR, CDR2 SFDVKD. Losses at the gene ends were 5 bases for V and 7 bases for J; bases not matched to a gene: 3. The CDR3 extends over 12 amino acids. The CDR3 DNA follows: TGTGCCACCAGTGGACAGGGTCGTGGCTACACCTTC. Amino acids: CATSGQGRGYTF.

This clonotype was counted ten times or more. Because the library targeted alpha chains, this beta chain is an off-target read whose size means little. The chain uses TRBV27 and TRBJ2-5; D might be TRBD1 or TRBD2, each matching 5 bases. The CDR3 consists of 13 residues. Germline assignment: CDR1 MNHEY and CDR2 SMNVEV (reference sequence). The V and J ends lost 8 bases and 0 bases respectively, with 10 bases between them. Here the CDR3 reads CASAGTYQETQYF. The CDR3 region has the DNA TGTGCCAGCGCCGGGACGTACCAAGAGACCCAGTACTTC.

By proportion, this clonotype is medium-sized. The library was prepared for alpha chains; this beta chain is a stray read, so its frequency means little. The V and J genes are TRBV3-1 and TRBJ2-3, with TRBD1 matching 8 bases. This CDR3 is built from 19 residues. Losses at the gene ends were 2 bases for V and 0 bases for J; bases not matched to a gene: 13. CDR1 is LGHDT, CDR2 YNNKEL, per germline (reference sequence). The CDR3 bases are TGTGCCAGCAGCCAAATTACAAACTACGACAGGGGAAGCACAGATACGCAGTATTTT. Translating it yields CASSQITNYDRGSTDTQYF.

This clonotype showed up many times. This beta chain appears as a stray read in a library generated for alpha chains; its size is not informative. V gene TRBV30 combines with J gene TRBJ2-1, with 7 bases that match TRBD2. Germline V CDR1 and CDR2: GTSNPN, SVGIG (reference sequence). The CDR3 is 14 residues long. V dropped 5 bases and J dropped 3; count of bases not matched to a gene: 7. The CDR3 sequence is CAWGDGTNYNEQFF. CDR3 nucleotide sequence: TGTGCCTGGGGCGACGGGACTAACTACAATGAGCAGTTCTTC.

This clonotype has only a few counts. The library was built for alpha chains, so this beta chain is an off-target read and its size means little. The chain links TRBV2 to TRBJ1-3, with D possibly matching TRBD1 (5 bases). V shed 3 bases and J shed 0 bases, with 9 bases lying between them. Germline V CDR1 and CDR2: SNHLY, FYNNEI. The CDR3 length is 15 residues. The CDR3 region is CASSEDTSSGNTIYF. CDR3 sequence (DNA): TGTGCCAGCAGTGAGGACACTAGCTCTGGAAACACCATATATTTT. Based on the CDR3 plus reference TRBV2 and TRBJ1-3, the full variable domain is EPEVTQTPSHQVTQMGQEVILRCVPISNHLYFYWYRQILGQKVEFLVSFYNNEISEKSEIFDDQFSVERPDGSNFTLKIRSTKLEDSAMYFCASSEDTSSGNTIYFGEGSWLTVV.

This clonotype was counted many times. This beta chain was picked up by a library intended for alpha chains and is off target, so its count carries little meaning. CDR3 coding DNA: TGTGCCAGCTCACCAAGGGCAACCATCCCCACTAACAATGAGCAGTTCTTC. Protein: CASSPRATIPTNNEQFF. The chain combines TRBV18 with TRBJ2-1; D is ambiguous. CDR3 length: 17 residues. Trimming removed 2 bases at V and 5 bases at J, with 19 bases between. Per germline, CDR1 KGHSH and CDR2 LQKENI.